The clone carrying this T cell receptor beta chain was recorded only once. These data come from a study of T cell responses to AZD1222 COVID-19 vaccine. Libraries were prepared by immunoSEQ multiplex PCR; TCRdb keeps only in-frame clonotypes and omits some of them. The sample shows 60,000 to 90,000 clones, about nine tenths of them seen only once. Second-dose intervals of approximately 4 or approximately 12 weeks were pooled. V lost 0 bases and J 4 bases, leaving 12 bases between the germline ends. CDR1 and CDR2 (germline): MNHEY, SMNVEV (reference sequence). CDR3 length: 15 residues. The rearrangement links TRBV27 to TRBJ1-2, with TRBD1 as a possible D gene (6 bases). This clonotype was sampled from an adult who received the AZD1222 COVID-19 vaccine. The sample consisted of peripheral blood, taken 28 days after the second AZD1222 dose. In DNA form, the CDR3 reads TGTGCCAGCAGTTTATCGAGGGGGACCAGCTATGGCTACACCTTC. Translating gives CASSLSRGTSYGYTF.